This passage covers 30 T cell receptor beta chains from one sample sequenced in a study of blood T cell repertoires in COVID-19. The method was immunoSEQ multiplex PCR; TCRdb's version includes in-frame clones alone and lacks a portion of them. The sample consists of 100,000 or so clones, around 87% of them appearing once. Source material: peripheral blood. All receptors come from a human donor in a cohort sampled during active COVID-19.

The V and J genes are TRBV4-1 and TRBJ2-5, with TRBD2 matching 10 bases. J was trimmed by 4 bases and V by 4 bases; bases with no gene match: 9. Germline lookup yields CDR1 MGHRA and CDR2 YSYEKL. The CDR3 is 16 amino acids. The CDR3 DNA reads TGCGCCAGCAGCCCCGGGACTAGCGAAAGACCAGAGACCCAGTACTTC. Its translation: CASSPGTSERPETQYF.

The chain combines TRBV7-2 with TRBJ2-7, with 11 nucleotides matching TRBD2. V trimming: 1 base; J trimming: 3 bases; junction bases outside the gene matches: 2. Germline CDR1 reads SGHTA; CDR2 reads FQGNSA. The CDR3 is 15 amino acids. The CDR3, as DNA: TGTGCCAGCAGCTTAGGTCTAGCGGGAGGCTACGAGCAGTACTTC. It is translated as CASSLGLAGGYEQYF.

The CDR3 spells CASSPSWAGANVLTF. Here the CDR3 DNA reads TGTGCCAGCAGCCCTAGCTGGGCGGGGGCCAACGTCCTGACTTTC. The J gene is TRBJ2-6, the V gene TRBV7-3, with TRBD2 as a possible D gene (5 bases). The CDR3 runs to 15 residues. Germline CDR1 and CDR2: SGHTA and FQGTGA. V was trimmed by 5 bases and J by 4 bases, leaving 12 bases between them.

This clone has just one count. The rearrangement links TRBV29-1 to TRBJ1-3; D is possibly TRBD1 (6 bases). V was clipped by 3 bases and J by 0 bases, with 9 bases between them. Germline V gene lookup returns CDR1 SQVTM and CDR2 ANQGSEA. The CDR3 is made up of 14 amino acids. CDR3 sequence (DNA): TGCAGCGTTGACAGGGGAATCTCTGGAAACACCATATATTTT. Its translation: CSVDRGISGNTIYF.

The V call is TRBV6-5, the J call TRBJ2-5; D possibly corresponds to TRBD2 (5 bases). Per the germline V gene, CDR1 is MNHEY and CDR2 is SVGAGI. This CDR3 comprises 15 residues. The V and J ends lost 7 bases and 2 bases respectively, with 17 bases between them. CDR3 residues: CASTLTGEPQETQYF. The CDR3 nucleotides read TGTGCCAGCACCCTGACTGGGGAGCCACAAGAGACCCAGTACTTC.

The CDR3 DNA is TGTGCCAGCAGCTCGATGACAGGCAGCACAGATACGCAGTATTTT. It encodes CASSSMTGSTDTQYF. The genes are TRBV5-4 and TRBJ2-3; D might be TRBD1 (6 bases). The CDR3 is 15 amino acids. CDR1 and CDR2 (germline): SGHNT, YYREEE (reference sequence). Trimming removed 3 bases at V and 0 bases at J, with 11 bases between.

This clone showed up just once. V is TRBV6-6 and J is TRBJ2-5, with 8 positions matching TRBD1. This CDR3 contains 15 residues. After removal of 6 bases from V and 5 bases from J, the junction contained 11 bases not matched to a gene. The germline gives CDR1 MNHNY, CDR2 SVGAGI (reference sequence). The CDR3 region has the DNA TGTGCCAGCAGGAGGTGGCAGGGGGCTGGGGAGACCCAGTACTTC. It translates to CASRRWQGAGETQYF.

The rearrangement joins TRBV6-2 or TRBV6-3 to TRBJ2-5, with 16 bases identical to TRBD2. After removal of 0 bases from V and 4 bases from J, the junction contained 8 bases not matched to a gene. This CDR3 has 19 residues. The germline V gene encodes CDR1 MNHEY and CDR2 SVGEGT. DNA for the CDR3: TGTGCCAGCAGTTACTCGGGACTAGCGGGAGGGCCCTCTACAGAGACCCAGTACTTC. It yields the protein CASSYSGLAGGPSTETQYF.

This rearrangement joins TRBV6-5 to TRBJ2-7; 9 bases map to TRBD2. Trimming at V came to 8 bases and at J to 0 bases, leaving 5 bases not matched to a gene. The CDR3 extends over 14 amino acids. CDR1 and CDR2 (germline): MNHEY, SVGAGI. The CDR3 DNA reads as TGTGCCAGCCTACGACTAGCGGACTCCTACGAGCAGTACTTC. Translation: CASLRLADSYEQYF.

The rearrangement uses TRBV7-2 and TRBJ1-5; perhaps TRBD1 as D (6 bases). V was cut by 4 bases and J by 2 bases, with 9 bases left in between. The CDR3 is 14 residues long. The germline gives CDR1 SGHTA, CDR2 FQGNSA. Here the CDR3 reads CASSSNRGNQPQHF. For the CDR3, the DNA is TGTGCCAGCAGCTCGAACAGGGGCAATCAGCCCCAGCATTTT.

This clone was observed a single time. The rearrangement links TRBV6-2 or TRBV6-3 to TRBJ1-1; D is perhaps TRBD1 (5 bases). CDR1 is MNHEY and CDR2 is SVGEGT in the germline V gene. V lost 2 bases and J lost 0, with 16 bases in between. CDR3 size: 17 residues. As DNA, the CDR3 is TGTGCCAGCAGTTACCCTTCGGGGGGGATAATGAACACTGAAGCTTTCTTT. This gives the protein CASSYPSGGIMNTEAFF.

The chain recombines TRBV19 with TRBJ2-7; TRBD2 is a possible D gene (5 bases). There are 13 residues in the CDR3. V was clipped by 3 bases and J by 5 bases, with 11 bases between them. Germline-derived CDR1 and CDR2 are LNHDA and SQIVND (reference sequence). The CDR3 reads CASSIGSRDEQYF. In DNA, the CDR3 is TGTGCCAGTAGTATTGGGAGCCGAGACGAGCAGTACTTC.

The genes are TRBV25-1 and TRBJ2-2, with 10 bases matching TRBD2. The CDR3 runs to 17 residues. Germline trimming cut 2 bases from V and 5 bases from J; bases unmatched to any gene: 8. Germline V gene data show CDR1 as MGHDK and CDR2 as SYGVNS. CDR3 nucleotides: TGTGCCAGCAGTGAAGCTAGCGGGAGTTTATGGACCGGGGAGCTGTTTTTT. Encoded protein: CASSEASGSLWTGELFF.

The chain combines TRBV2 with TRBJ1-1, with D possibly being TRBD1 (5 bases). V was cut by 7 bases and J by 1 base, with 13 bases left in between. The CDR3 runs to 14 residues. Germline V lookup: CDR1 SNHLY, CDR2 FYNNEI. This chain's CDR3 is CASNQGTRNTEAFF. The CDR3 DNA reads as TGTGCCAGCAATCAGGGTACGAGGAACACTGAAGCTTTCTTT.

This clone came up once. The gene calls are TRBV3-1 (or the pseudogene TRBV3-2) and TRBJ2-3; maybe TRBD1 (5 bases). Trimming stripped 1 base from V and 2 bases from J, with 7 bases between. The CDR3 extends over 14 amino acids. CDR1 LGHDT and CDR2 YNNKEL come from the germline V gene (reference sequence). In DNA, the CDR3 is TGTGCCAGCAGCCAAGGGGGCAACACAGATACGCAGTATTTT. Its translation is CASSQGGNTDTQYF.

This clone appeared once. This chain connects TRBV29-1 to TRBJ2-7; the D is unclear. The V end was cut by 4 bases, the J end by 6 bases, with 7 bases between. This CDR3 is 10 amino acids long. Germline lookup yields CDR1 SQVTM and CDR2 ANQGSEA. CDR3 protein: CSVGSTEQYF. The CDR3 DNA is TGCAGCGTTGGTTCTACCGAGCAGTACTTC.

This CDR3 reads CASSTSGINEQFF. CDR3 in DNA: TGTGCCAGCTCGACTAGCGGGATAAATGAGCAGTTCTTC. This rearrangement joins TRBV9 to TRBJ2-1, with TRBD2 identical over 11 bases. The CDR3 consists of 13 residues. Germline lookup yields CDR1 SGDLS and CDR2 YYNGEE. The V gene end was trimmed by 7 bases and the J gene end by 7 bases; junction bases not matched to a gene: 4.

This rearrangement joins TRBV5-4 to TRBJ2-5, with a possible D match to TRBD2 (5 bases). With 4 bases removed from V and 5 bases from J, the gap between germline ends came to 12 bases. The CDR3 contains 13 residues. From germline, CDR1 is SGHNT and CDR2 YYREEE (reference sequence). CDR3 sequence: CASSVGPGETQYF. Here the CDR3 DNA reads TGTGCCAGCAGCGTTGGGCCGGGGGAGACCCAGTACTTC.

The J gene is TRBJ2-7, the V gene TRBV6-2 or TRBV6-3; possibly TRBD2 for D (5 bases). This CDR3 is built from 12 residues. Trimming took 5 bases from V and 7 from J, leaving 12 bases between them. The germline CDR1 and CDR2 sequences are MNHEY and SVGEGT. This CDR3 reads CASSDGLQEQYF. CDR3 nucleotides: TGTGCCAGCAGTGACGGACTCCAGGAGCAGTACTTC.

This clone showed up just once. V is TRBV5-4 and J is TRBJ2-3; tentatively, D is TRBD2 (5 bases). V lost 4 bases and J lost 2, with 20 bases in between. This CDR3 contains 17 residues. CDR1 is SGHNT and CDR2 is YYREEE in the germline V gene (reference sequence). The CDR3 spells CASSANLLSVSTDTQYF. In nucleotides, the CDR3 is TGTGCCAGCAGCGCCAACCTACTTAGCGTTTCCACAGATACGCAGTATTTT.

The chain recombines TRBV9 with TRBJ2-5; 8 bases are a match to TRBD1. CDR3 size: 14 residues. Germline V lookup: CDR1 SGDLS, CDR2 YYNGEE. Trimming at V came to 4 bases and at J to 4 bases, leaving 6 bases not matched to a gene. CDR3 in amino acids: CASSLRTGRETQYF. The CDR3 DNA reads TGTGCCAGCAGCCTTCGGACAGGGCGAGAGACCCAGTACTTC.

In DNA form, the CDR3 reads TGTGCCAGTAGCCGCCTTACAGAATTATTTAGCACAGATACGCAGTATTTT. Protein: CASSRLTELFSTDTQYF. The V call is TRBV19, the J call TRBJ2-3; D gene unclear. This CDR3 has 17 residues. Trimming removed 6 bases from V and 0 bases from J, with 19 bases in between. CDR1 LNHDA and CDR2 SQIVND come from the germline V gene (reference sequence).

The CDR3 region is CASSLDRYTGELFF. The CDR3 DNA is TGCGCCAGCAGCTTGGACCGGTACACCGGGGAGCTGTTTTTT. The V call is TRBV5-1, the J call TRBJ2-2; no clear D. Deletions cut 0 bases from V and 3 bases from J, with 6 bases between. The CDR3 has 14 residues. Germline V gene data show CDR1 as SGHRS and CDR2 as YFSETQ. Variable domain in full (rest from reference TRBV5-1 and TRBJ2-2): KAGVTQTPRYLIKTRGQQVTLSCSPISGHRSVSWYQQTPGQGLQFLFEYFSETQRNKGNFPGRFSGRQFSNSRSEMNVSTLELGDSALYLCASSLDRYTGELFFGEGSRLTVL.

The chain carries TRBV5-4 and TRBJ1-2; 9 nucleotides match TRBD1. Germline V gene sequence: CDR1 SGHNT, CDR2 YYREEE (reference sequence). V lost 2 bases and J lost 7; bases outside the gene matches: 6. The CDR3 covers 14 residues. CDR3 protein: CASSFAGTGSGYTF. CDR3 nucleotides: TGTGCCAGCAGCTTCGCCGGGACAGGGAGTGGCTACACCTTC.

The chain links TRBV2 to TRBJ2-5; D ambiguous. Germline values: CDR1 SNHLY, CDR2 FYNNEI. CDR3 length equals 11 residues. Trimming shortened V by 9 bases and J by 4 bases, and 9 bases separated the two germline ends. CDR3 bases: TGTGCCAGGAGCGTTCGAGAGACCCAGTACTTC. It translates to CARSVRETQYF.

This chain connects TRBV27 to TRBJ2-5; the match to TRBD1 covers 8 bases. The CDR3 loop spans 14 amino acids. The V gene end was trimmed by 3 bases and the J gene end by 3 bases; junction bases not matched to a gene: 3. The germline CDR1 and CDR2 sequences are MNHEY and SMNVEV (reference sequence). CDR3 nucleotides: TGTGCCAGCAGTTTGCGACAGGGGAAAGAGACCCAGTACTTC. It encodes CASSLRQGKETQYF.

V is TRBV10-2 and J is TRBJ2-2, with D possibly TRBD2 on 7 matching bases. This CDR3 comprises 15 residues. Germline-derived CDR1 and CDR2 are WSHSY and SAAADI. The ends were cut back, 6 bases at V and 6 bases at J, with 17 bases in the middle. CDR3 in amino acids: CASSLVGGGAGELFF. DNA for the CDR3: TGCGCCAGCAGCCTTGTGGGAGGGGGGGCCGGGGAGCTGTTTTTT.

The chain has TRBV19 and TRBJ1-1; the D gene is possibly TRBD1 (5 bases). The CDR3 totals 13 residues. The V and J ends lost 3 bases and 7 bases respectively, with 12 bases between them. Germline V lookup: CDR1 LNHDA, CDR2 SQIVND (reference sequence). The CDR3 loop reads CASSIVGGIEAFF. The CDR3 DNA reads as TGTGCCAGTAGTATCGTTGGGGGGATTGAAGCTTTCTTT.

This clone was detected only a few times. The DNA for the CDR3 is TGTGCCACCATAGGACTAGCGGGAAACAATGAGCAGTTCTTC. It specifies CATIGLAGNNEQFF. The rearrangement links TRBV10-3 to TRBJ2-1; 12 bases are a match to TRBD2. After removal of 10 bases from V and 5 bases from J, the junction contained 6 bases not matched to a gene. The CDR3 length is 14 residues. Germline CDR1 reads ENHRY; CDR2 reads SYGVKD.

The sample holds one count of this clone. This rearrangement joins TRBV18 to TRBJ2-7, with 8 bases identical to TRBD1. Germline V gene lookup returns CDR1 KGHSH and CDR2 LQKENI. CDR3 length equals 18 residues. After removal of 3 bases from V and 6 bases from J, the junction contained 19 bases not matched to a gene. CDR3 bases: TGTGCCAGCTCACCGAACTCAGGGGGCGTTGGGTCACCCCTCGAGCAGTACTTC. Its translation: CASSPNSGGVGSPLEQYF.